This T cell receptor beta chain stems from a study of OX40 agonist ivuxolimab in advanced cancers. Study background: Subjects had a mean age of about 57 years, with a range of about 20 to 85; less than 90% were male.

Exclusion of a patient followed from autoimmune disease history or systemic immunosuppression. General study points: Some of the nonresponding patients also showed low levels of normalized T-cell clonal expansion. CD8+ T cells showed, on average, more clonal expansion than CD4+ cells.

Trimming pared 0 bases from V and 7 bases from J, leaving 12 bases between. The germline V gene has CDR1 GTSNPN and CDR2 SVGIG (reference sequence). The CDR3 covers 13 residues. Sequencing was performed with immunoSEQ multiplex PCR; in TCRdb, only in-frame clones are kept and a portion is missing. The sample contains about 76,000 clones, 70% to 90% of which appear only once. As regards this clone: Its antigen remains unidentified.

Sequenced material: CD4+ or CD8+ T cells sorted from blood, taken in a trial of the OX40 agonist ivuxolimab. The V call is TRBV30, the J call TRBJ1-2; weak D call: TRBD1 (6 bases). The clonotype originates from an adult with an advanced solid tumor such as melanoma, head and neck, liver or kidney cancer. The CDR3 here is CAWSVRGAGGYTF. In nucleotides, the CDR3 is TGTGCCTGGAGTGTGAGGGGGGCTGGTGGCTACACCTTC.